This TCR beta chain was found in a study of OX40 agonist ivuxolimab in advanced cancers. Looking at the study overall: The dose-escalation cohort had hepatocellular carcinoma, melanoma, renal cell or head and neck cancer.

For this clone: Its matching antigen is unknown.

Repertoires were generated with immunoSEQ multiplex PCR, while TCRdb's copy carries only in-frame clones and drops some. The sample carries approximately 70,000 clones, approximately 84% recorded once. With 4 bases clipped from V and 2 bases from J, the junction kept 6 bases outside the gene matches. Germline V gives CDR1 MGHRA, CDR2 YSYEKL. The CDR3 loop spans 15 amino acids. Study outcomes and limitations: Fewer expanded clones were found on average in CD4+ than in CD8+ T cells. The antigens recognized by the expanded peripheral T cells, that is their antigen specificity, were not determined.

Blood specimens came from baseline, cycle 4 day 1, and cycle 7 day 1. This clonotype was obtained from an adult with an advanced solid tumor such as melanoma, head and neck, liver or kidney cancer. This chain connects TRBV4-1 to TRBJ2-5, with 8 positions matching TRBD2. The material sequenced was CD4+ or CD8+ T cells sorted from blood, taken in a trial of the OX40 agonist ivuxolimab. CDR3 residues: CASSRRLAFQETQYF. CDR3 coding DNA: TGCGCCAGCAGCCGCCGACTAGCGTTTCAAGAGACCCAGTACTTC.